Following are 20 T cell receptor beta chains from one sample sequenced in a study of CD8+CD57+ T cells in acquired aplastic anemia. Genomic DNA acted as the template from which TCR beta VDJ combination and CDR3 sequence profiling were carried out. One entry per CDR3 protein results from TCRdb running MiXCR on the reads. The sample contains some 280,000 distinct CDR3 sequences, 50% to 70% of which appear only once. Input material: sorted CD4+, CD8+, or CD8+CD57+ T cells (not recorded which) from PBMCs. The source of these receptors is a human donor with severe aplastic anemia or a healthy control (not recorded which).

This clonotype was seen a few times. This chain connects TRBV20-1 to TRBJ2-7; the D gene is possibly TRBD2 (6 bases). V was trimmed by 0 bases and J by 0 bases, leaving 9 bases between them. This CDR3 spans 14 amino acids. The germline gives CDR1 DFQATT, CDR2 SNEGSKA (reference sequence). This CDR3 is CSAREGGNSYEQYF. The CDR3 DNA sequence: TGCAGTGCTAGAGAGGGGGGTAACTCCTACGAGCAGTACTTC.

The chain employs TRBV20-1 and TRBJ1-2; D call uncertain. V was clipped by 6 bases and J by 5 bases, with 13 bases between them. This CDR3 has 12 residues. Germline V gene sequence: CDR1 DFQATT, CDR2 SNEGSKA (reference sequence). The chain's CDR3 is CSASWTDYGYTF. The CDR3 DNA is TGCAGTGCCTCATGGACGGATTATGGCTACACCTTC.

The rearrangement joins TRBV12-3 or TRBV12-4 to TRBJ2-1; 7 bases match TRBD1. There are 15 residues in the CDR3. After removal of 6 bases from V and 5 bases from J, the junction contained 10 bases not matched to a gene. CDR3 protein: CASRYGTALDNEQFF. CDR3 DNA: TGTGCCAGCAGATACGGGACAGCGCTAGACAATGAGCAGTTCTTC.

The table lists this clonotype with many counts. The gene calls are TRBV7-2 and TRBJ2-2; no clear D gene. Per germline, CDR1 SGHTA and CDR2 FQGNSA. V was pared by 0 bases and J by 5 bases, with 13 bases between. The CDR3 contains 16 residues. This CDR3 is CASSLAVLRGTGELFF. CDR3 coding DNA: TGTGCCAGCAGCTTAGCGGTTCTGCGAGGAACCGGGGAGCTGTTTTTT.

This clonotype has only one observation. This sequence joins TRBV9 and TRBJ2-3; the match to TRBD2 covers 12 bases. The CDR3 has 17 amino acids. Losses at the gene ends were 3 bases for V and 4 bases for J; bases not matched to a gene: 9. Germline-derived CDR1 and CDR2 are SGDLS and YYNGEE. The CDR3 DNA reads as TGTGCCAGCAGCGAACTAGCGGGAGGCCTCCCGGCAGATACGCAGTATTTT. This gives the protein CASSELAGGLPADTQYF.

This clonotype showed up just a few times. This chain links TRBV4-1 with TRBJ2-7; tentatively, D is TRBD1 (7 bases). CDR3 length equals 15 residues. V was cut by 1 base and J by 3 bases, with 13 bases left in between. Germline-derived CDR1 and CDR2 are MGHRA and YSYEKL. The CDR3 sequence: CASSQGQGGLYEQYF. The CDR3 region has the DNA TGCGCCAGCAGCCAAGGGCAGGGGGGACTCTACGAGCAGTACTTC.

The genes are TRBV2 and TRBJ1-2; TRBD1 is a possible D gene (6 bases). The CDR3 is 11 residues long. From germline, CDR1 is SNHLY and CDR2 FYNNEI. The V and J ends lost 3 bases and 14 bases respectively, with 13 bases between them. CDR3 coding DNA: TGTGCCAGCAGTGAGTCGGGGGGCGCAACCTTC. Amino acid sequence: CASSESGGATF. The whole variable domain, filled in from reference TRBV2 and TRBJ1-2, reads EPEVTQTPSHQVTQMGQEVILRCVPISNHLYFYWYRQILGQKVEFLVSFYNNEISEKSEIFDDQFSVERPDGSNFTLKIRSTKLEDSAMYFCASSESGGATFGSGTRLTVV.

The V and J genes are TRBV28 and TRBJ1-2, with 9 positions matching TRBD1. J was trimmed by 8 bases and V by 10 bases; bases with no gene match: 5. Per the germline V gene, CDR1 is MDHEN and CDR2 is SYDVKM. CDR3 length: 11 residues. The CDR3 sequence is CAIRQGGGYTF. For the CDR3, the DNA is TGTGCCATAAGACAGGGGGGCGGCTACACCTTC.

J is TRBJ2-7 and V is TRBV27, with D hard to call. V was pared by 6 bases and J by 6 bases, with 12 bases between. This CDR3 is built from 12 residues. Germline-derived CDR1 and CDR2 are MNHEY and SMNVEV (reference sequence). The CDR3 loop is CASRGSRGEQYF. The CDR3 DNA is TGTGCCAGCAGGGGCTCACGCGGCGAGCAGTACTTC.

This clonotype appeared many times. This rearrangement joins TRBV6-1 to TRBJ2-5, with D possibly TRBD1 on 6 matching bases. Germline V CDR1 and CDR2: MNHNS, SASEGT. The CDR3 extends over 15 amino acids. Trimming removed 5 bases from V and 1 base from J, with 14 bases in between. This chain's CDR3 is CASSYTAGVQETQYF. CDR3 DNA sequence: TGTGCCAGCAGTTACACGGCAGGGGTCCAAGAGACCCAGTACTTC.

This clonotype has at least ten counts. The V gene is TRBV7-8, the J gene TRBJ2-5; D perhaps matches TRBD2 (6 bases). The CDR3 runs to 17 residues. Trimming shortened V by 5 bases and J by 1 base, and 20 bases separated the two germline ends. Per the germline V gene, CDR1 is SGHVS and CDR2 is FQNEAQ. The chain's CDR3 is CASSPINRGKFQETQYF. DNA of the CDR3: TGTGCCAGCAGCCCTATTAATCGGGGGAAGTTCCAAGAGACCCAGTACTTC.

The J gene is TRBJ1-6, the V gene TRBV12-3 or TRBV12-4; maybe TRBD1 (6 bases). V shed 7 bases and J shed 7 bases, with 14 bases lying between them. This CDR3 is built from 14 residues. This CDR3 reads CASTQQGVNSPLHF. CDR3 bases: TGTGCCAGCACCCAACAGGGCGTCAATTCACCCCTCCACTTT.

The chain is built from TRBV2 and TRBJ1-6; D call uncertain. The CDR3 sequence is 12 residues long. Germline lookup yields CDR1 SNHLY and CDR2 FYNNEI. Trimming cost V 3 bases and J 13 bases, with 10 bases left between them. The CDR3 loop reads CASSDDDQPLHF. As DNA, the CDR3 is TGTGCCAGCAGTGATGATGATCAGCCCCTCCACTTT.

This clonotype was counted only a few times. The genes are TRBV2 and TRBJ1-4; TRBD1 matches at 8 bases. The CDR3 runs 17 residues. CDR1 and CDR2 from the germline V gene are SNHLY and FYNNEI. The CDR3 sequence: CASAGRTGKPTNEKLFF. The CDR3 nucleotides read TGTGCTTCAGCGGGCCGGACAGGGAAACCAACTAATGAAAAACTGTTTTTT.

For the CDR3, the DNA is TGTGCCAGCAGTGATCGGACAGGGTTGAATGAAGCTTTCTTT. Residues: CASSDRTGLNEAFF. V is TRBV2 and J is TRBJ1-1; 8 bases map to TRBD1. Germline V gives CDR1 SNHLY, CDR2 FYNNEI. The V gene end was trimmed by 3 bases and the J gene end by 7 bases; junction bases not matched to a gene: 7. The CDR3 runs 14 residues.

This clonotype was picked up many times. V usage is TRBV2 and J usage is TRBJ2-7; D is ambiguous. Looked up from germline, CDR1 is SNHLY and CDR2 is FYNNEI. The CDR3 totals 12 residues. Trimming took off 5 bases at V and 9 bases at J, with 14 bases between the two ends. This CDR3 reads CASSPLTFTQYF. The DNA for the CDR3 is TGTGCCAGCAGTCCTTTGACCTTTACGCAGTACTTC.

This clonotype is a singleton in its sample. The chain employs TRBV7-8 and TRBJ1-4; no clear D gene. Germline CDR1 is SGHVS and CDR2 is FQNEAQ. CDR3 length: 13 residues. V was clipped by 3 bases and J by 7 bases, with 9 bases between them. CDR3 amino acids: CASSLGLSEKLFF. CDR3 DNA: TGTGCCAGCAGCTTGGGATTGAGTGAAAAACTGTTTTTT.

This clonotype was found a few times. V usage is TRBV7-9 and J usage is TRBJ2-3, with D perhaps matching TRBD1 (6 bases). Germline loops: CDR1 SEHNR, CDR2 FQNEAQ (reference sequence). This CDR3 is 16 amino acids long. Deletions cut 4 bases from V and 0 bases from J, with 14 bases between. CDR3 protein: CASSSPQGQSTDTQYF. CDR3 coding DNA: TGTGCCAGCAGCTCCCCGCAGGGACAAAGCACAGATACGCAGTATTTT.

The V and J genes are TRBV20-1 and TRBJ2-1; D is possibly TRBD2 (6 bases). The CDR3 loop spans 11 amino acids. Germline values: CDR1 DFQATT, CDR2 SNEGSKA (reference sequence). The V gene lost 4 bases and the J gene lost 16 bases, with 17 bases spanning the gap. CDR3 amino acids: CSAKDRESAFF. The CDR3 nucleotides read TGCAGTGCTAAGGATCGGGAGTCCGCATTCTTC.

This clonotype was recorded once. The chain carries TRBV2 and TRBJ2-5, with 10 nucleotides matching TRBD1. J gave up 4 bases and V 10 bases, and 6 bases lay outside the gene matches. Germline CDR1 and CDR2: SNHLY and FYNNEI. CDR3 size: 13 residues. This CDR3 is CATEGQGRETQYF. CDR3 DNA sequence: TGTGCCACAGAGGGACAGGGGAGAGAGACCCAGTACTTC.